Following are 21 T cell receptor beta chains from one sample sequenced in a study of shared clonotypes between healthy human individuals. This table comes from immunoSEQ multiplex PCR, and its TCRdb copy is limited to in-frame clones, with some not included. The sample consists of roughly 300,000 clones, more than 60% of them appearing once. The sequenced sample was memory CD4+ T cells sorted from blood. Subset indicated: CD45RA-negative fraction. The source is a man aged 30 to 39 in good health.

The V gene is TRBV5-5, the J gene TRBJ2-7; 7 positions agree with TRBD2. J gave up 4 bases and V 9 bases, and 13 bases lay outside the gene matches. This CDR3 spans 14 amino acids. CDR1 is SGHKS and CDR2 is YYEKEE in the germline V gene (reference sequence). As DNA, the CDR3 is TGTGCCACCCGTTCCACCGGGGGGAGGTACGAGCAGTACTTC. The encoded protein is CATRSTGGRYEQYF.

V and J are TRBV30 and TRBJ2-7; D may be TRBD1 or TRBD2 (5 bases each). Germline CDR1 and CDR2: GTSNPN and SVGIG (reference sequence). Trimming stripped 3 bases from V and 2 bases from J, with 11 bases between. This CDR3 contains 13 residues. CDR3 DNA: TGTGCCTGGAGGGGGGACCGGCCCTACGAGCAGTACTTC. Its translation is CAWRGDRPYEQYF.

This sequence joins TRBV2 and TRBJ2-2; D is perhaps TRBD2 (5 bases). The CDR3 sequence is 13 residues long. Trimming took 2 bases from V and 7 from J, leaving 8 bases between them. CDR1 is SNHLY, CDR2 FYNNEI, per germline. This CDR3 reads CASSEFEGGELFF. The CDR3 DNA reads TGTGCCAGCAGTGAATTTGAGGGCGGGGAGCTGTTTTTT.

CDR3 nucleotides: TGTGCCAGCAGTTCCCTCCTCCAAAACGGGAGGTACGGTCCCGGTAACCACGAGCAGTACTTC. Translation: CASSSLLQNGRYGPGNHEQYF. V and J are TRBV28 and TRBJ2-7; 7 nucleotides line up with TRBD2. The J segment lost 5 bases and the V segment lost 4 bases, leaving 29 bases of the junction unmatched. Germline V gene lookup returns CDR1 MDHEN and CDR2 SYDVKM. This CDR3 spans 21 amino acids. The full variable domain, its missing parts supplied by reference TRBV28 and TRBJ2-7, is DVKVTQSSRYLVKRTGEKVFLECVQDMDHENMFWYRQDPGLGLRLIYFSYDVKMKEKGDIPEGYSVSREKKERFSLILESASTNQTSMYLCASSSLLQNGRYGPGNHEQYFGPGTRLTVT.

V gene TRBV6-5 combines with J gene TRBJ2-3; D unclear. Germline V lookup: CDR1 MNHEY, CDR2 SVGAGI. V lost 6 bases to trimming and J lost 1 base, with 14 bases between them. This CDR3 contains 15 residues. This CDR3 reads CASSYGSIRTDTQYF. The CDR3 DNA reads as TGTGCCAGCAGCTACGGTTCTATACGCACAGATACGCAGTATTTT.

The chain carries TRBV2 and TRBJ2-7, with no clear D. The V gene's germline CDR1 is SNHLY and CDR2 FYNNEI. Between the trimmed V and J ends, which lost 7 bases and 0 bases, there was a span of 13 bases. This CDR3 region has 14 residues. The CDR3: CASIQRVSSYEQYF. In nucleotides, the CDR3 is TGTGCCAGCATCCAACGGGTGAGCTCCTACGAGCAGTACTTC.

The chain links TRBV25-1 to TRBJ2-1; TRBD1 aligns across 7 bases. The V and J ends lost 5 bases and 4 bases, in that order; junction bases with no gene match: 5. The CDR3 totals 14 residues. CDR1 and CDR2 (germline): MGHDK, SYGVNS. Here the CDR3 reads CASSRQGVYNEQFF. CDR3 sequence (DNA): TGTGCCAGCAGTCGACAGGGCGTTTACAATGAGCAGTTCTTC.

The chain links TRBV5-5 to TRBJ1-1, with D possibly being TRBD1 (6 bases). The ends were cut back, 3 bases at V and 8 bases at J, with 11 bases in the middle. Per germline, CDR1 SGHKS and CDR2 YYEKEE (reference sequence). The CDR3 is 12 residues long. The CDR3 loop is CASSSQGGEAFF. The DNA of the CDR3 is TGTGCCAGCAGCTCACAGGGAGGGGAAGCTTTCTTT. The complete variable domain, with remaining parts taken from reference TRBV5-5 and TRBJ1-1, reads DAGVTQSPTHLIKTRGQQVTLRCSPISGHKSVSWYQQVLGQGPQFIFQYYEKEERGRGNFPDRFSARQFPNYSSELNVNALLLGDSALYLCASSSQGGEAFFGQGTRLTVV.

The genes are TRBV5-4 and TRBJ1-5, with 7 bases that match TRBD1. The CDR3 is 13 amino acids. Germline CDR1 is SGHNT and CDR2 is YYREEE (reference sequence). With V trimmed by 4 bases and J by 5 bases, 3 bases remained unmatched. The CDR3 DNA is TGTGCCAGCAGCGTTGGGACAGATCAGCCCCAGCATTTT. It specifies CASSVGTDQPQHF.

This sequence joins TRBV4-1 and TRBJ1-2, with D tentatively TRBD1 (5 bases). The V and J ends lost 0 bases and 6 bases respectively, with 8 bases between them. Germline V CDR1 and CDR2: MGHRA, YSYEKL. The CDR3 is 13 residues long. The CDR3 reads CASSQEDRDGYTF. CDR3 DNA: TGCGCCAGCAGCCAAGAAGACAGAGATGGCTACACCTTC.

This clone occurred once. The chain employs TRBV6-1 and TRBJ1-5; the D is unclear. Germline CDR1 reads MNHNS; CDR2 reads SASEGT. The CDR3 totals 13 residues. The V and J ends lost 7 bases and 0 bases respectively, with 7 bases between them. CDR3 bases: TGTGCCAGCAACGCCGATAGCAATCAGCCCCAGCATTTT. Its protein is CASNADSNQPQHF.

This chain joins TRBV13 and TRBJ2-7; possible D gene TRBD2, 5 bases. V lost 3 bases and J 5 bases, leaving 14 bases between the germline ends. CDR1 and CDR2 (germline): PRHDT, FYEKMQ (reference sequence). The CDR3 consists of 14 residues. CDR3 sequence: CASSFRAKGDEQYF. The CDR3 nucleotides read TGTGCCAGCAGCTTTAGGGCCAAGGGAGACGAGCAGTACTTC. Full variable domain (outside the CDR3, taken from reference TRBV13 and TRBJ2-7): AAGVIQSPRHLIKEKRETATLKCYPIPRHDTVYWYQQGPGQDPQFLISFYEKMQSDKGSIPDRFSAQQFSDYHSELNMSSLELGDSALYFCASSFRAKGDEQYFGPGTRLTVT.

The rearrangement links TRBV5-1 to TRBJ1-2; 7 bases fit TRBD1. This CDR3 is 14 amino acids long. The J segment lost 6 bases and the V segment lost 0 bases, leaving 5 bases of the junction unmatched. From germline, CDR1 is SGHRS and CDR2 YFSETQ. The CDR3 reads CASSLVPGGNGYTF. The CDR3 DNA follows: TGCGCCAGCAGCTTGGTCCCAGGGGGAAATGGCTACACCTTC.

The chain combines TRBV5-1 with TRBJ1-5; a weak D match, TRBD1 (6 bases). The germline V gene encodes CDR1 SGHRS and CDR2 YFSETQ. The CDR3 contains 14 residues. Trimming took 3 bases from V and 7 from J, leaving 14 bases between them. The CDR3 region has the DNA TGCGCCAGCAGCTCGGGACAATATGGGCAGCCCCAGCATTTT. Protein product: CASSSGQYGQPQHF.

The genes are TRBV7-3 and TRBJ2-1, with D possibly being TRBD1 or TRBD2 (5 bases each). The CDR3 runs to 15 residues. V lost 0 bases and J lost 5, with 11 bases in between. CDR1 and CDR2 (germline): SGHTA, FQGTGA. CDR3 in DNA: TGTGCCAGCAGCTTAACTAGGGACCAAAACAATGAGCAGTTCTTC. It codes for CASSLTRDQNNEQFF.

The chain combines TRBV28 with TRBJ1-2; possibly TRBD1 for D (6 bases). CDR3 length: 19 amino acids. From germline, CDR1 is MDHEN and CDR2 SYDVKM. Trimming took off 1 base at V and 6 bases at J, with 27 bases between the two ends. The CDR3 spells CASSLFLEVRGGQRDGYTF. The CDR3 DNA reads TGTGCCAGCAGTTTATTTTTGGAGGTCCGTGGAGGACAGAGGGATGGCTACACCTTC.

The genes are TRBV6-6 and TRBJ2-3; no clear D. This CDR3 is 14 amino acids long. Germline CDR1 reads MNHNY; CDR2 reads SVGAGI (reference sequence). The V and J ends lost 0 bases and 2 bases respectively, with 6 bases between them. Here the CDR3 DNA reads TGTGCCAGCAGTTACTCGCCGGCCACAGATACGCAGTATTTT. Amino acid sequence: CASSYSPATDTQYF.

The chain is built from TRBV2 and TRBJ2-3, with 11 bases lining up with TRBD2. The CDR3 runs 14 residues. J lost 3 bases, V lost 10 bases, and 6 bases had no gene match. Germline assignment: CDR1 SNHLY and CDR2 FYNNEI. CDR3 sequence reads: CATKTSGTTDTQYF. CDR3 DNA sequence: TGTGCCACCAAGACTAGCGGGACAACAGATACGCAGTATTTT.

This clone was detected once. Different DNA sequences within this sample yield the same CDR3. The chain joins TRBV6-1 to TRBJ1-5; D unclear. The CDR3 loop spans 13 amino acids. Germline V lookup: CDR1 MNHNS, CDR2 SASEGT. V was pared by 3 bases and J by 4 bases, with 7 bases between. CDR3 coding DNA: TGTGCCAGCAGTGAGGGGAGGAATCAGCCCCAGCATTTT. This sequence encodes CASSEGRNQPQHF.

This rearrangement joins TRBV10-3 to TRBJ2-2; D unclear. In germline, CDR1 is ENHRY, CDR2 SYGVKD. The ends were cut back, 7 bases at V and 0 bases at J, with 9 bases in the middle. The CDR3 length is 14 residues. The CDR3 loop is CAIKASTNTGELFF. CDR3 bases: TGTGCCATCAAGGCCAGCACGAACACCGGGGAGCTGTTTTTT.

Only a few counts were recorded for this clone. The CDR3 DNA is TGTGCCAGTAGTATTCAAGGGTACGGGGAAAAACTGTTTTTT. Encoded protein: CASSIQGYGEKLFF. V gene TRBV19 combines with J gene TRBJ1-4; D is unclear. Per germline, CDR1 LNHDA and CDR2 SQIVND (reference sequence). The germline V and J ends were trimmed by 3 bases and 8 bases, with 13 bases remaining between them. The CDR3 consists of 14 residues.